This TCR beta chain came from a study of cytomegalovirus exposure and HLA in healthy donors. General study points: Some V segments, including TRBV6-2 and TRBV6-3, were excluded as indistinguishable. Across HLA loci, a later analysis found differing TCR association rates, with DRB1 most and HLA-C fewest.

The trim removed 6 bases at V and 2 bases at J, leaving 4 bases unmatched. The CDR3 is 14 residues long. Germline V CDR1 and CDR2: SQVTM, ANQGSEA. Concerning this clone itself: The antigen is not known.

Researchers ran the PCR with 60 Vbeta and 13 Jbeta primers. Clones were read by immunoSEQ multiplex PCR, and TCRdb kept only the in-frame ones, dropping some. The table lists about 160,000 clones, around four fifths of them singletons, with about 10% in the top ten. This chain links TRBV29-1 with TRBJ1-1; TRBD1 aligns across 12 bases. The source is a man aged 50 to 59 in good health and CMV-seropositive. Sequenced material: PBMCs. The CDR3 region has the DNA TGCAGCGTCATGGGACAGGGGGCAAACACTGAAGCTTTCTTT. Translating it yields CSVMGQGANTEAFF.